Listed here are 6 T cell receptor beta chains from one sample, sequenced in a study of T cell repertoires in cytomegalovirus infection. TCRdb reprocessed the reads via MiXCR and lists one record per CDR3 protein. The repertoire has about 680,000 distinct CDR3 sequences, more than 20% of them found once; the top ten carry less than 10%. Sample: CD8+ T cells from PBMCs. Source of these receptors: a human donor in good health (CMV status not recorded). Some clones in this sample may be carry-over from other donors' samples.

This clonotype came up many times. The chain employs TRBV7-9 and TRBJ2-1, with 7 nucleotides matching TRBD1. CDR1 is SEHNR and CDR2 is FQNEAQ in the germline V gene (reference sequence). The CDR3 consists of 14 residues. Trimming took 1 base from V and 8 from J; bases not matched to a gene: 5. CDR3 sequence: CASSLETGADEQFF. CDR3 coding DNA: TGTGCCAGCAGCTTAGAAACAGGGGCCGATGAGCAGTTCTTC. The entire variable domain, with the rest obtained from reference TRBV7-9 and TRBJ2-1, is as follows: DTGVSQNPRHKITKRGQNVTFRCDPISEHNRLYWYRQTLGQGPEFLTYFQNEAQLEKSRLLSDRFSAERPKGSFSTLEIQRTEQGDSAMYLCASSLETGADEQFFGPGTRLTVL.

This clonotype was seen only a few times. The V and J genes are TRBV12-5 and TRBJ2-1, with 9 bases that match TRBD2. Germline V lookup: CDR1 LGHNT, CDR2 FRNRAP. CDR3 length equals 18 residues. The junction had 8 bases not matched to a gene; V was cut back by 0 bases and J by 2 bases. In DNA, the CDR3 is TGTGCTAGTGGTTTGGTAATGGTGGCGGGGGGGCCCTACAATGAGCAGTTCTTC. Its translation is CASGLVMVAGGPYNEQFF. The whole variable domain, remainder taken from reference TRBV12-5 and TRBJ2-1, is DARVTQTPRHKVTEMGQEVTMRCQPILGHNTVFWYRQTMMQGLELLAYFRNRAPLDDSGMPKDRFSAEMPDATLATLKIQPSEPRDSAVYFCASGLVMVAGGPYNEQFFGPGTRLTVL.

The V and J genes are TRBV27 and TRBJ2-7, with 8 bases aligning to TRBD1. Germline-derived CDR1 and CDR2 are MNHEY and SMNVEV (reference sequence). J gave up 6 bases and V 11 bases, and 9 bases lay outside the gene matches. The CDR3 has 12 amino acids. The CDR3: CASRTGSFEQYF. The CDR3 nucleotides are TGTGCCTCCCGGACAGGGTCGTTCGAGCAGTACTTC.

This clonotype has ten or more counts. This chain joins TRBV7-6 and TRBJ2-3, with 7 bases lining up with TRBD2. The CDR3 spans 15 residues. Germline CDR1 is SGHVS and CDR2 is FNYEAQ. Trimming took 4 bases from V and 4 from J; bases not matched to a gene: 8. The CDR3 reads CASSSAAGVSDTQYF. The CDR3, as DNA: TGTGCCAGCAGCTCGGCCGCGGGGGTTTCAGATACGCAGTATTTT. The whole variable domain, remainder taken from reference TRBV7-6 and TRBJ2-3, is GAGVSQSPRYKVTKRGQDVALRCDPISGHVSLYWYRQALGQGPEFLTYFNYEAQQDKSGLPNDRFSAERPEGSISTLTIQRTEQRDSAMYRCASSSAAGVSDTQYFGPGTRLTVL.

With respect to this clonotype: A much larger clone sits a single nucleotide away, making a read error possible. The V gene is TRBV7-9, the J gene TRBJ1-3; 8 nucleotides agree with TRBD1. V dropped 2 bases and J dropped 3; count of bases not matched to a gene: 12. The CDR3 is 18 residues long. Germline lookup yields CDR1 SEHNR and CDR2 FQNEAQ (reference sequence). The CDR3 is CASSLFTRGQGVGNTIYF. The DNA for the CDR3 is TGTGCCAGCAGCTTATTCACCAGAGGACAGGGTGTTGGAAACACCATATATTTT.

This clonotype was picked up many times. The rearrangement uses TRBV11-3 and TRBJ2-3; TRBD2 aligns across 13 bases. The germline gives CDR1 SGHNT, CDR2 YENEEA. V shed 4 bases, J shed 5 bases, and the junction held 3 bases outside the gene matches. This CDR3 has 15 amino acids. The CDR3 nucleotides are TGTGCCAGCAGCTCAACTAGCGGGGGGGTAGATACGCAGTATTTT. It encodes CASSSTSGGVDTQYF.